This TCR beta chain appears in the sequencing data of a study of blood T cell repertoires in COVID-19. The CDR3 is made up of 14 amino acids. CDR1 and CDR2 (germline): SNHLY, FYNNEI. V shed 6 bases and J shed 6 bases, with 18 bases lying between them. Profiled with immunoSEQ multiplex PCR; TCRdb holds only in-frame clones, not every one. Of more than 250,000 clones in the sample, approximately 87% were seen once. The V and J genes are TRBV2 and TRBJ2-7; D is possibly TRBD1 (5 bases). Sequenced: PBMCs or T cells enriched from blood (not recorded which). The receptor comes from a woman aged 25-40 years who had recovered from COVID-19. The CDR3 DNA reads TGTGCCAGCAGCGCCTTAGGGGCCCCTGGCGAGCAGTACTTC. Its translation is CASSALGAPGEQYF.